The 10 T cell receptor beta chains presented below share a single source sample, sequenced in a study of T cells after yellow fever vaccination. TCRdb independently ran MiXCR on the 5' RACE reads; one entry per CDR3 protein. The sample consists of about 300,000 distinct CDR3 sequences, approximately 7% of them appearing once. Here the sequenced sample was PBMCs, taken about 41 days after the first yellow fever vaccination. These receptors came from a man between 18 and 35 years old who received the YFV17D yellow fever vaccine.

This clonotype was found a few times. The chain is built from TRBV6-6 and TRBJ1-4; D remains unclear. This CDR3 has 11 amino acids. Trimming took off 8 bases at V and 4 bases at J, with 5 bases between the two ends. Germline V gene data show CDR1 as MNHNY and CDR2 as SVGAGI (reference sequence). In nucleotides, the CDR3 is TGTGCCAGCTCCATTAATGAAAAACTGTTTTTT. The encoded protein is CASSINEKLFF.

This chain uses TRBV15 with TRBJ2-1; 9 nucleotides agree with TRBD1. CDR3 size: 14 residues. Germline V gene lookup returns CDR1 LNHNV and CDR2 YYDKDF (reference sequence). Germline trimming cut 4 bases from V and 8 bases from J; bases unmatched to any gene: 6. CDR3 DNA: TGTGCCACCAGCACGTACCGGGACAGGGATGAGCAGTTCTTC. It yields the protein CATSTYRDRDEQFF.

This clonotype was found a few times. The chain has TRBV3-1 and TRBJ2-3; 10 bases match TRBD2. Germline loops: CDR1 LGHDT, CDR2 YNNKEL (reference sequence). Losses at the gene ends were 4 bases for V and 4 bases for J; bases not matched to a gene: 8. The CDR3 is 16 amino acids. CDR3 nucleotides: TGTGCCAGCAGCCCTTGGGTAGCGGGGGGCCCAGATACGCAGTATTTT. Amino acids: CASSPWVAGGPDTQYF.

This clonotype was seen more than once but under ten times. The gene calls are TRBV6-6 and TRBJ2-5; D is uncertain. Germline CDR1 MNHNY, CDR2 SVGAGI (reference sequence). The CDR3 has 12 residues. The germline V and J ends were trimmed by 7 bases and 5 bases, with 11 bases remaining between them. CDR3 amino acids: CASTKGHETQYF. The DNA for the CDR3 is TGTGCCAGCACCAAAGGGCACGAGACCCAGTACTTC.

This chain connects TRBV20-1 to TRBJ1-2; D gene uncertain. Germline V CDR1 and CDR2: DFQATT, SNEGSKA (reference sequence). The CDR3 extends over 11 amino acids. Trimming removed 2 bases at V and 8 bases at J, with 9 bases between. CDR3 protein: CSARSHLGYTF. DNA for the CDR3: TGCAGTGCTAGAAGTCATCTGGGCTACACCTTC.

The chain employs TRBV4-3 and TRBJ1-5, with D uncertain. The CDR3 has 14 amino acids. Germline CDR1 reads LGHNA; CDR2 reads YSLEER. V was clipped by 4 bases and J by 5 bases, with 12 bases between them. The CDR3 sequence is CASSPAEGDQPQHF. CDR3 nucleotide sequence: TGCGCCAGCAGCCCCGCTGAAGGTGATCAGCCCCAGCATTTT.

The rearrangement uses TRBV7-9 and TRBJ2-5; TRBD1 aligns across 7 bases. Germline-derived CDR1 and CDR2 are SEHNR and FQNEAQ (reference sequence). V gave up 2 bases and J gave up 2 bases; unmatched junction bases: 5. CDR3 size: 15 residues. The CDR3 nucleotides are TGTGCCAGCAGCTTACCGCCGGGACAGCAAGAGACCCAGTACTTC. As protein: CASSLPPGQQETQYF. Based on the CDR3 plus reference TRBV7-9 and TRBJ2-5, the full variable domain is DTGVSQNPRHKITKRGQNVTFRCDPISEHNRLYWYRQTLGQGPEFLTYFQNEAQLEKSRLLSDRFSAERPKGSFSTLEIQRTEQGDSAMYLCASSLPPGQQETQYFGPGTRLLVL.

This clonotype has a handful of counts. The V gene is TRBV5-1, the J gene TRBJ2-2; the match to TRBD1 covers 7 bases. Germline-derived CDR1 and CDR2 are SGHRS and YFSETQ. The CDR3 is 16 residues long. Trimming removed 5 bases from V and 4 bases from J; junction bases left unmatched: 11. The CDR3 DNA reads as TGCGCCAGCAGTTCCGACAGGGTAGATGTCACCGGGGAGCTGTTTTTT. The encoded protein is CASSSDRVDVTGELFF.

This clonotype was observed many times. The chain has TRBV28 and TRBJ2-5; the D is unclear. The V and J ends lost 3 bases and 5 bases respectively, with 7 bases between them. This CDR3 is 12 amino acids long. CDR1 is MDHEN and CDR2 is SYDVKM in the germline V gene. The CDR3 here is CASSLLRETQYF. Here the CDR3 DNA reads TGTGCCAGCAGTTTGTTACGTGAGACCCAGTACTTC.

Only a few counts were recorded for this clonotype. The junction departs from germline at one end; a sequencing error may be responsible. The chain carries TRBV5-1 and TRBJ2-3; the D is unclear. The CDR3 length is 16 residues. The germline CDR1 and CDR2 sequences are SGHRS and YFSETQ. CDR3 in DNA: TGCGCCAGCAGCTTGGGGTCGATGGGCAGCACGGATACGCAGTATTTT. The encoded protein is CASSLGSMGSTDTQYF.